The 25 T cell receptor beta chains listed next were all sequenced from one sample in a study of technical replicates of blood from a few donors. Data came from immunoSEQ multiplex PCR; TCRdb stores just in-frame clones and leaves some out. Found here are approximately 99,000 clones, 95% to 96% of them singletons; the top ten hold approximately 0.38%. Input material: T cells isolated from PBMCs. Receptor source: a human donor in good health.

This chain uses TRBV7-9 with TRBJ2-1, with 7 bases fitting TRBD2. The CDR3 spans 14 residues. V shed 1 base, J shed 5 bases, and the junction held 2 bases outside the gene matches. The germline gives CDR1 SEHNR, CDR2 FQNEAQ (reference sequence). The CDR3 sequence: CASSLEAGNNEQFF. CDR3 coding DNA: TGTGCCAGCAGCTTAGAAGCGGGAAACAATGAGCAGTTCTTC.

J is TRBJ2-3 and V is TRBV7-2, with D tentatively TRBD2 (6 bases). The V gene lost 5 bases and the J gene lost 2 bases, with 14 bases spanning the gap. CDR1 is SGHTA, CDR2 FQGNSA, per germline. CDR3 length equals 15 residues. The CDR3 loop is CASSPSGSDTDTQYF. CDR3 in DNA: TGTGCCAGCAGCCCCAGCGGGTCAGACACAGATACGCAGTATTTT.

The rearrangement joins TRBV2 to TRBJ2-1, with no clear D. The CDR3 has 11 residues. Germline V CDR1 and CDR2: SNHLY, FYNNEI. V was pared by 8 bases and J by 9 bases, with 11 bases between. As DNA, the CDR3 is TGTGCCAGCGTCGACTTTTCTGAGCAGTTCTTC. Its translation: CASVDFSEQFF. Looking up the rest from reference TRBV2 and TRBJ2-1 gives the full variable domain: EPEVTQTPSHQVTQMGQEVILRCVPISNHLYFYWYRQILGQKVEFLVSFYNNEISEKSEIFDDQFSVERPDGSNFTLKIRSTKLEDSAMYFCASVDFSEQFFGPGTRLTVL.

The CDR3 reads CASSPRQGVRRETQYF. DNA of the CDR3: TGTGCCAGCAGCCCAAGACAGGGGGTAAGACGAGAGACCCAGTACTTC. The rearrangement joins TRBV28 to TRBJ2-5; 9 bases fit TRBD1. This CDR3 region has 16 residues. Germline values: CDR1 MDHEN, CDR2 SYDVKM. Trimming took 6 bases from V and 4 from J; bases not matched to a gene: 12.

The V call is TRBV11-3, the J call TRBJ2-5, with D possibly matching TRBD2 (5 bases). Germline CDR1 and CDR2: SGHNT and YENEEA. The CDR3 has 12 residues. Deletions cut 5 bases from V and 5 bases from J, with 9 bases between. The CDR3 is CASSPTGETQYF. CDR3 bases: TGTGCCAGCAGCCCCACGGGGGAGACCCAGTACTTC.

In this sample, this clone turned up once. This sequence joins TRBV4-1 and TRBJ2-2; 7 bases align to TRBD1. Germline loops: CDR1 MGHRA, CDR2 YSYEKL. V shed 0 bases, J shed 0 bases, and the junction held 1 base outside the gene matches. The CDR3 spans 16 residues. CDR3: CASSQEGQTNTGELFF. CDR3 bases: TGCGCCAGCAGCCAAGAGGGACAGACGAACACCGGGGAGCTGTTTTTT.

CDR3 in amino acids: CASSPFGQGARGYTF. CDR3 bases: TGTGCCAGCAGCCCCTTCGGACAGGGGGCGCGGGGCTACACCTTC. The chain links TRBV28 to TRBJ1-2; 11 bases map to TRBD1. Germline CDR1 MDHEN, CDR2 SYDVKM. J lost 8 bases, V lost 6 bases, and 11 bases had no gene match. The CDR3 spans 15 residues.

The chain combines TRBV9 with TRBJ2-2; D unresolved. Trimming pared 0 bases from V and 2 bases from J, leaving 14 bases between. This CDR3 has 17 residues. Germline loops: CDR1 SGDLS, CDR2 YYNGEE. CDR3 bases: TGTGCCAGCAGCGTAGCCAGGTCGGCAATCAACACCGGGGAGCTGTTTTTT. Translated: CASSVARSAINTGELFF.

The chain uses TRBV9 and TRBJ2-3; the match to TRBD2 covers 10 bases. The ends lost 3 bases at V and 1 base at J; junction bases unmatched: 5. Looked up from germline, CDR1 is SGDLS and CDR2 is YYNGEE. This CDR3 is 16 amino acids long. In DNA, the CDR3 is TGTGCCAGCAGCGGAAATCTAGCGGGAGGCACAGATACGCAGTATTTT. Encoded protein: CASSGNLAGGTDTQYF. The entire variable domain, with the rest obtained from reference TRBV9 and TRBJ2-3, is as follows: DSGVTQTPKHLITATGQRVTLRCSPRSGDLSVYWYQQSLDQGLQFLIQYYNGEERAKGNILERFSAQQFPDLHSELNLSSLELGDSALYFCASSGNLAGGTDTQYFGPGTRLTVL.

The chain carries TRBV6-5 and TRBJ1-1; tentatively, D is TRBD1 (5 bases). Per the germline V gene, CDR1 is MNHEY and CDR2 is SVGAGI. This CDR3 has 14 residues. V was shortened by 0 bases and J by 0 bases, with 5 bases between the two germline ends. CDR3 amino acids: CASSYSTVNTEAFF. The CDR3 nucleotides read TGTGCCAGCAGTTACTCGACAGTGAACACTGAAGCTTTCTTT.

V and J are TRBV5-4 and TRBJ2-1; possible D gene TRBD1, 6 bases. There are 12 residues in the CDR3. Per germline, CDR1 SGHNT and CDR2 YYREEE (reference sequence). The ends were cut back, 3 bases at V and 9 bases at J, with 10 bases in the middle. CDR3 protein: CASSSARGEQFF. The DNA for the CDR3 is TGTGCCAGCAGCTCAGCCAGGGGTGAGCAGTTCTTC.

The chain has TRBV27 and TRBJ2-7; D is possibly TRBD2 (5 bases). This CDR3 has 13 amino acids. V lost 0 bases and J 3 bases, leaving 6 bases between the germline ends. CDR1 is MNHEY and CDR2 is SMNVEV in the germline V gene (reference sequence). In nucleotides, the CDR3 is TGTGCCAGCAGTTTATCCACTAGCTACGAGCAGTACTTC. This gives the protein CASSLSTSYEQYF.

This clone was detected only once. CDR3 nucleotides: TGTGCCAGTAGTATTTTGGACACTAATCAGCCCCAGCATTTT. As protein: CASSILDTNQPQHF. The chain has TRBV19 and TRBJ1-5; D is possibly TRBD1 (5 bases). Germline CDR1 LNHDA, CDR2 SQIVND (reference sequence). CDR3 length equals 14 residues. The ends were cut back, 3 bases at V and 4 bases at J, with 10 bases in the middle.

The DNA for the CDR3 is TGCGCCAGCAGCTGGGGACTAGCGGGAGAGAGGGTCCTAAGCACAGATACGCAGTATTTT. It codes for CASSWGLAGERVLSTDTQYF. The chain has TRBV5-1 and TRBJ2-3; 14 nucleotides match TRBD2. Trimming removed 3 bases from V and 0 bases from J; junction bases left unmatched: 12. CDR1 is SGHRS, CDR2 YFSETQ, per germline. This CDR3 has 20 amino acids. Based on the CDR3 plus reference TRBV5-1 and TRBJ2-3, the full variable domain is KAGVTQTPRYLIKTRGQQVTLSCSPISGHRSVSWYQQTPGQGLQFLFEYFSETQRNKGNFPGRFSGRQFSNSRSEMNVSTLELGDSALYLCASSWGLAGERVLSTDTQYFGPGTRLTVL.

This sequence joins TRBV18 and TRBJ1-5; tentatively, D is TRBD1 (6 bases). The V end lost 0 bases, the J end lost 6 bases, and 6 bases lay between the germline ends. The V gene's germline CDR1 is KGHSH and CDR2 LQKENI. The CDR3 extends over 13 amino acids. CDR3 nucleotide sequence: TGTGCCAGCTCACCACCAGGGGGTCAGCCCCAGCATTTT. Translating gives CASSPPGGQPQHF.

The rearrangement uses TRBV6-1 and TRBJ1-3, with D perhaps matching TRBD1 (5 bases). Looked up from germline, CDR1 is MNHNS and CDR2 is SASEGT. The CDR3 runs 14 residues. The V end was cut by 8 bases, the J end by 4 bases, with 15 bases between. CDR3 coding DNA: TGTGCCAGCCGGTTCGGGACTGAGGGAAACACCATATATTTT. Its translation is CASRFGTEGNTIYF.

The V gene is TRBV27, the J gene TRBJ2-7; 7 bases fit TRBD2. This CDR3 region has 14 residues. V was pared by 5 bases and J by 2 bases, with 6 bases of the junction left unmatched. The germline gives CDR1 MNHEY, CDR2 SMNVEV (reference sequence). The CDR3, as DNA: TGTGCCAGCAGTCACGGGAGGTACACCTACGAGCAGTACTTC. Translated: CASSHGRYTYEQYF.

The chain employs TRBV7-9 and TRBJ1-4; D perhaps matches TRBD1 (5 bases). V dropped 1 base and J dropped 8 bases, with 17 bases sitting between them. The CDR3 is made up of 16 amino acids. Germline V gene lookup returns CDR1 SEHNR and CDR2 FQNEAQ (reference sequence). CDR3 region: CASSLGARGAGEKLFF. In DNA form, the CDR3 reads TGTGCCAGCAGCTTAGGGGCTAGGGGCGCAGGGGAAAAACTGTTTTTT.

This clone was found a few times. The chain is built from TRBV4-2 and TRBJ2-2; weak D call: TRBD1 (6 bases). Trimming removed 4 bases from V and 3 bases from J, with 12 bases in between. CDR3 length: 15 amino acids. Germline V gene lookup returns CDR1 LGHNA and CDR2 YNFKEQ. CDR3 protein: CASSLIQGDTGELFF. The CDR3 DNA reads as TGTGCCAGCAGCCTAATACAGGGAGACACCGGGGAGCTGTTTTTT.

V usage is TRBV6-5 and J usage is TRBJ2-3; 9 positions match TRBD2. J lost 1 base, V lost 6 bases, and 2 bases had no gene match. The CDR3 extends over 14 amino acids. Germline assignment: CDR1 MNHEY and CDR2 SVGAGI. Here the CDR3 reads CASSRLAGTDTQYF. The CDR3 DNA sequence: TGTGCCAGCAGCCGACTAGCGGGCACAGATACGCAGTATTTT.

The rearrangement links TRBV5-8 to TRBJ2-4; TRBD2 might be the D (6 bases). The V gene's germline CDR1 is SGHTS and CDR2 YDEGEE. V was pared by 1 base and J by 10 bases, with 9 bases between. This CDR3 has 12 residues. The CDR3 sequence is CASSLLEGIQYF. The CDR3 nucleotides are TGTGCCAGCAGCTTGCTGGAGGGGATTCAGTACTTC.

V usage is TRBV15 and J usage is TRBJ1-2; the match to TRBD1 covers 11 bases. Trimming cost V 2 bases and J 6 bases; bases outside gene matches: 2. CDR3 length: 14 residues. From germline, CDR1 is LNHNV and CDR2 YYDKDF (reference sequence). This CDR3 reads CATSRWTGGDGYTF. CDR3 coding DNA: TGTGCCACCAGCAGATGGACAGGGGGCGATGGCTACACCTTC.

This clone appeared once. This chain links TRBV6-5 with TRBJ1-5, with D possibly being TRBD1 (6 bases). Germline assignment: CDR1 MNHEY and CDR2 SVGAGI. The V end lost 4 bases, the J end lost 3 bases, and 13 bases lay between the germline ends. This CDR3 is 15 amino acids long. CDR3: CASSSLRGFNQPQHF. The CDR3 nucleotides are TGTGCCAGCAGTTCCCTTAGGGGGTTCAATCAGCCCCAGCATTTT.

The chain combines TRBV7-9 with TRBJ2-6, with D hard to call. This CDR3 is 14 amino acids long. The germline V and J ends were trimmed by 9 bases and 0 bases, with 9 bases remaining between them. Per the germline V gene, CDR1 is SEHNR and CDR2 is FQNEAQ (reference sequence). In nucleotides, the CDR3 is TGTGCCAGGCCCCAGGACTCTGGGGCCAACGTCCTGACTTTC. Translated: CARPQDSGANVLTF.

This clone has a single count. The chain links TRBV7-3 to TRBJ2-3; D remains unclear. V was trimmed by 5 bases and J by 0 bases, leaving 3 bases between them. Germline V gene data show CDR1 as SGHTA and CDR2 as FQGTGA. The CDR3 has 12 residues. In DNA, the CDR3 is TGTGCCAGCAGCCCAAGCACAGATACGCAGTATTTT. This gives the protein CASSPSTDTQYF.